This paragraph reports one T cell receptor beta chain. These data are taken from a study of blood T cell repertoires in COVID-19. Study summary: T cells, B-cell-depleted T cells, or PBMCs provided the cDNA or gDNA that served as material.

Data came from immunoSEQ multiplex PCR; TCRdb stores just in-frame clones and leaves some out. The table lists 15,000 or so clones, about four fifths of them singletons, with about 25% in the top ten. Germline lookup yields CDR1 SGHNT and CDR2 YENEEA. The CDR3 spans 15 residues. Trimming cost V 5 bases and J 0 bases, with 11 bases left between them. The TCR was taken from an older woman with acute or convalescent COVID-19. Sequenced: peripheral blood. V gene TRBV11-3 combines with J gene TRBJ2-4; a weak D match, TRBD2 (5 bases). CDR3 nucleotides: TGTGCCAGCAGCCCCGCCGGGAAAGCCAAAAACATTCAGTACTTC. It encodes CASSPAGKAKNIQYF. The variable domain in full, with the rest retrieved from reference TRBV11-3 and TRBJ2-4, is EAGVVQSPRYKIIEKKQPVAFWCNPISGHNTLYWYLQNLGQGPELLIRYENEEAVDDSQLPKDRFSAERLKGVDSTLKIQPAELGDSAVYLCASSPAGKAKNIQYFGAGTRLSVL.